Reported below is one T cell receptor beta chain. Those enrolled, adults aged roughly 18 to 90 years, came from some 25 US areas. Participant reports of clinical history set cohort assignment. The authors' processing: Researchers report that nucleated cell counts were estimated from reference gene primer amplification. Assay: immunoSEQ multiplex PCR; the TCRdb copy retains only in-frame clones and omits some. The V and J calls and clone size were taken over from that table, and D and trimming were inferred from the DNA. The data show fewer than 250,000 clones, about 86% seen once. CDR1 and CDR2 (germline): MDHEN, SYDVKM. Trimming cost V 5 bases and J 3 bases; bases outside gene matches: 16. The CDR3 runs to 19 residues. These data come from a study of blood T cell repertoires in COVID-19. Study details: Nucleic acid was either cDNA or gDNA, and it came from T cells, B-cell-depleted T cells, or PBMCs.

Sequencing input: PBMCs or T cells enriched from blood (not recorded which). This TCR was sampled from a woman aged 40-49 years with acute COVID-19. The V gene is TRBV28, the J gene TRBJ2-1, with 10 bases fitting TRBD2. The CDR3 protein is CASSPPGLAFRRLYNEQFF. The CDR3 DNA sequence: TGTGCCAGCAGTCCCCCGGGACTAGCGTTTAGGAGGCTCTACAATGAGCAGTTCTTC.